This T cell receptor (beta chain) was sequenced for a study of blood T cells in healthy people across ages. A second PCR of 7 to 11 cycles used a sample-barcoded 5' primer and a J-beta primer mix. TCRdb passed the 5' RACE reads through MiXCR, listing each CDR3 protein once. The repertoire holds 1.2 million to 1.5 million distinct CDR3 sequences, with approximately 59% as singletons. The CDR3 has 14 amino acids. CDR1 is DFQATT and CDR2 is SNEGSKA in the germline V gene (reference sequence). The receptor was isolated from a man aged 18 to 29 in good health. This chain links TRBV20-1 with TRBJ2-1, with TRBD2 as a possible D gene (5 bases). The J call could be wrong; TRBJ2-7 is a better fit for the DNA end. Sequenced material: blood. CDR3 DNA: TGCAGTGCTAGGGGGTCAGGACTTGCCTACGAGCAGTACTTC. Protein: CSARGSGLAYEQYF.